This T cell receptor beta chain came from a study of blood T cell repertoires in COVID-19. Study-wide context: The study drew acute and convalescent COVID-19 samples from the United States, Italy and Spain. Sample material is recorded as cDNA or gDNA derived from T cells, B-cell-depleted T cells, or PBMCs.

The CDR3 is 13 residues long. Trimming stripped 4 bases from V and 7 bases from J, with 11 bases between. Per germline, CDR1 MNHEY and CDR2 SVGAGI. This clone showed up many times. Authors' data handling: How many nucleated cells were present was estimated from reference gene primer amplification. Sequencing was performed with immunoSEQ multiplex PCR; in TCRdb, only in-frame clones are kept and a portion is missing. For V, J and clone size, that table is used; D and trimming come from the DNA. This table holds 150,000 to 200,000 clones, about four fifths found once. This clonotype originated in a man between 65 and 80 years old who had recovered from COVID-19. This chain connects TRBV6-5 to TRBJ2-1; no definite D call. Sequenced input: peripheral blood. The chain's CDR3 is CASSWAAANEQFF. The CDR3 region has the DNA TGTGCCAGCAGTTGGGCAGCAGCAAATGAGCAGTTCTTC.